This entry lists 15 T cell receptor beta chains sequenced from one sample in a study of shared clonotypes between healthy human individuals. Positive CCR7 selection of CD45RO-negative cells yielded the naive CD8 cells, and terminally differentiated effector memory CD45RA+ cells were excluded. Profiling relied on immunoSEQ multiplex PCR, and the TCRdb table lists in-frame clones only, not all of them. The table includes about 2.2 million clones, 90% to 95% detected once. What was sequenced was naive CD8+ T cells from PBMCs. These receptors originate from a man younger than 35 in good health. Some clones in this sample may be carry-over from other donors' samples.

DNA for the CDR3: TGCGCCAGCAGCCAAGTGACAGGGTGGACTAGCTCACCCCTCCACTTT. It codes for CASSQVTGWTSSPLHF. The chain uses TRBV4-3 and TRBJ1-6, with TRBD1 identical over 7 bases. The CDR3 has 16 residues. The ends lost 1 base at V and 10 bases at J; junction bases unmatched: 10. From germline, CDR1 is LGHNA and CDR2 YSLEER.

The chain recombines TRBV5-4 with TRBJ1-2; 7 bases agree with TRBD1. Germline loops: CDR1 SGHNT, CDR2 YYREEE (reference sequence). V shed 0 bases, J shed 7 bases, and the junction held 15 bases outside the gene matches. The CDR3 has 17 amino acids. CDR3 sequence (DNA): TGTGCCAGCAGCTTGGCCGACCTTGGAGGGGGCGGAGGTGGCTACACCTTC. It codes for CASSLADLGGGGGGYTF.

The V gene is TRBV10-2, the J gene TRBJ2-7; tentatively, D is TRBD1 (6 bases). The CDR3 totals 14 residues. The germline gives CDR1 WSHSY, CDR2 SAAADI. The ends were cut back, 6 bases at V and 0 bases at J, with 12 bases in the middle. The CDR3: CASRGRDNSYEQYF. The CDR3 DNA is TGCGCCAGCAGGGGCCGGGACAACTCCTACGAGCAGTACTTC.

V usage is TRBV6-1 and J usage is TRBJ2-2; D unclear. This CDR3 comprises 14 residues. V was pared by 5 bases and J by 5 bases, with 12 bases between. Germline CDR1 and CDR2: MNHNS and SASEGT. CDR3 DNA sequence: TGTGCCAGCAGTTCCCGTTCTCGGACCGGGGAGCTGTTTTTT. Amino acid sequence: CASSSRSRTGELFF.

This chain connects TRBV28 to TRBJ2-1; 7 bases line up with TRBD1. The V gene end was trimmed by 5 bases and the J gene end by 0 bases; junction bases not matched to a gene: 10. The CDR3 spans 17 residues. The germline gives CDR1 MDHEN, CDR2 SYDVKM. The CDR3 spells CASSPTGQLSSYNEQFF. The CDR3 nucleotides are TGTGCCAGCAGTCCGACGGGACAGCTGAGCTCCTACAATGAGCAGTTCTTC. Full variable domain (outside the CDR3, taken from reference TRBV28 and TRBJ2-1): DVKVTQSSRYLVKRTGEKVFLECVQDMDHENMFWYRQDPGLGLRLIYFSYDVKMKEKGDIPEGYSVSREKKERFSLILESASTNQTSMYLCASSPTGQLSSYNEQFFGPGTRLTVL.

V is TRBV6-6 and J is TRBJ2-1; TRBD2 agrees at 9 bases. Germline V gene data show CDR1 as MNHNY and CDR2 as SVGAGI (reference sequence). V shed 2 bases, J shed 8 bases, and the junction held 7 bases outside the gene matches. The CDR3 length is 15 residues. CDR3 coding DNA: TGTGCCAGCAGTTACCGTGTGGGACTAGCAGATGAGCAGTTCTTC. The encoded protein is CASSYRVGLADEQFF.

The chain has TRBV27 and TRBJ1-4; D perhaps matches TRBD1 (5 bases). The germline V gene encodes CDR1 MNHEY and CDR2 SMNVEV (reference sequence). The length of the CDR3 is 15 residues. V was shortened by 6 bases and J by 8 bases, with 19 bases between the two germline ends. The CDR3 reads CASSHLGGEGEKLFF. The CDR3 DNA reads TGTGCCAGCAGCCACCTGGGGGGGGAAGGGGAAAAACTGTTTTTT. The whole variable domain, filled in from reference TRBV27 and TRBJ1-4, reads EAQVTQNPRYLITVTGKKLTVTCSQNMNHEYMSWYRQDPGLGLRQIYYSMNVEVTDKGDVPEGYKVSRKEKRNFPLILESPSPNQTSLYFCASSHLGGEGEKLFFGSGTQLSVL.

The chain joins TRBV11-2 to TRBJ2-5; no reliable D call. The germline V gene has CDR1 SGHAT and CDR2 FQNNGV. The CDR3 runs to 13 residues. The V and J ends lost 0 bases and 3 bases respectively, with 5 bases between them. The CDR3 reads CASSLDRKETQYF. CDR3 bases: TGTGCCAGCAGCTTAGATAGGAAAGAGACCCAGTACTTC. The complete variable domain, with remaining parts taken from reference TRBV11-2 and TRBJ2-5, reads EAGVAQSPRYKIIEKRQSVAFWCNPISGHATLYWYQQILGQGPKLLIQFQNNGVVDDSQLPKDRFSAERLKGVDSTLKIQPAKLEDSAVYLCASSLDRKETQYFGPGTRLLVL.

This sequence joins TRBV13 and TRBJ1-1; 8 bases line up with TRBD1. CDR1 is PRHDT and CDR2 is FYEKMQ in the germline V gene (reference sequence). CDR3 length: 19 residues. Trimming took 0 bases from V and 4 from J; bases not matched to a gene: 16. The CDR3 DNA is TGTGCCAGCAGCTTAGGCCGAGGACAGGGACAATGGGTTTTCACTGAAGCTTTCTTT. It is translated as CASSLGRGQGQWVFTEAFF.

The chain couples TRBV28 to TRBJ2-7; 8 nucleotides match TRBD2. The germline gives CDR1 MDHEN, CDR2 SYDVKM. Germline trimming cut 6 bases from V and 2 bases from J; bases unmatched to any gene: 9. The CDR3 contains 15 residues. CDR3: CASSPKREFPYEQYF. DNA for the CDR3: TGTGCCAGCAGCCCTAAGCGGGAGTTCCCCTACGAGCAGTACTTC.

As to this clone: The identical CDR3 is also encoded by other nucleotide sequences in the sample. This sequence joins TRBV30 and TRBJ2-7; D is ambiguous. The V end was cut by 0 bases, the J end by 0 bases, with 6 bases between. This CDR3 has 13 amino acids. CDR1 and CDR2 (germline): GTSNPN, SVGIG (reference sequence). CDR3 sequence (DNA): TGTGCCTGGAGTGTACAGAGCTCCTACGAGCAGTACTTC. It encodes CAWSVQSSYEQYF. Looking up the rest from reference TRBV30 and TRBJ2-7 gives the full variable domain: SQTIHQWPATLVQPVGSPLSLECTVEGTSNPNLYWYRQAAGRGLQLLFYSVGIGQISSEVPQNLSASRPQDRQFILSSKKLLLSDSGFYLCAWSVQSSYEQYFGPGTRLTVT.

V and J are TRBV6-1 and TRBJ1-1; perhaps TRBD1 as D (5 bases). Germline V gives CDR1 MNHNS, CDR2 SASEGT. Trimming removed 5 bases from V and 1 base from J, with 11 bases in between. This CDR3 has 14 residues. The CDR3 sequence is CASSMAGPNTEAFF. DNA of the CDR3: TGTGCCAGCAGTATGGCAGGGCCGAACACTGAAGCTTTCTTT.

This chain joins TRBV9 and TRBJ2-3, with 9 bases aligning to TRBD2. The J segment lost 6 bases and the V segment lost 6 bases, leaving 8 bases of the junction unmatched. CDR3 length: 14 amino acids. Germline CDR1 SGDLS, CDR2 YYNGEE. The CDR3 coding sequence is TGTGCCAGCAAAGGCGGGAGGGCCACGGATACGCAGTATTTT. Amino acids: CASKGGRATDTQYF.

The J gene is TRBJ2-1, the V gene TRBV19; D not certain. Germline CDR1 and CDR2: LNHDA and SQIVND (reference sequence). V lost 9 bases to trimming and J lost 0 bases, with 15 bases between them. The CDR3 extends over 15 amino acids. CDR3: CASRREHSSYNEQFF. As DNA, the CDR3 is TGTGCCAGCCGACGCGAACATAGCTCCTACAATGAGCAGTTCTTC.

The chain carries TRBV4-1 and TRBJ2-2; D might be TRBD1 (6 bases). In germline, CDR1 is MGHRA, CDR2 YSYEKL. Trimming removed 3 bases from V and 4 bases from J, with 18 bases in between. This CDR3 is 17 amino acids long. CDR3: CASSQEETGIFTGELFF. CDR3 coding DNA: TGCGCCAGCAGCCAGGAGGAGACAGGAATCTTCACCGGGGAGCTGTTTTTT.